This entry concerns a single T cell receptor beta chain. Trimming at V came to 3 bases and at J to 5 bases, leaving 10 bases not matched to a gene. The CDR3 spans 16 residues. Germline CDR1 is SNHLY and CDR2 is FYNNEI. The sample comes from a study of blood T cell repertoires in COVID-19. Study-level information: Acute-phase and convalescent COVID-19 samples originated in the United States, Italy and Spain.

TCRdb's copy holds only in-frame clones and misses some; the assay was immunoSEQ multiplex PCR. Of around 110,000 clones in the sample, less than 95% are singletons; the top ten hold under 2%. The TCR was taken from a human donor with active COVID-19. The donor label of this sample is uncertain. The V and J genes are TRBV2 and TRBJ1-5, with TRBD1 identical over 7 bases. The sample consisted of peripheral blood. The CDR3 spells CASSDEFDRADQPQHF. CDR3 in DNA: TGTGCCAGCAGTGACGAGTTTGACAGGGCCGATCAGCCCCAGCATTTT.